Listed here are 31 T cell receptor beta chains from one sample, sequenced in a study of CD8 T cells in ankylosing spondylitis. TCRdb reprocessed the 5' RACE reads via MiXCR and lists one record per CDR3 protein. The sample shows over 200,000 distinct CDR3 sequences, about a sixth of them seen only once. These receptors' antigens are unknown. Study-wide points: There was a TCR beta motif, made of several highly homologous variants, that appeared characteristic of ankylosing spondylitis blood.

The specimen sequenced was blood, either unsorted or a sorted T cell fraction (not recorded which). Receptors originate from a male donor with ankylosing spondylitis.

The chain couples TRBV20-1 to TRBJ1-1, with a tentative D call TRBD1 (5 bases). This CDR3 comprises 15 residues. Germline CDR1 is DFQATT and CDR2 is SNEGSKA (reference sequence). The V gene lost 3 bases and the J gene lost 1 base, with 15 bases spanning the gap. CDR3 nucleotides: TGCAGTGCTAGGTTGTTCCGGGACTGGAACACTGAAGCTTTCTTT. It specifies CSARLFRDWNTEAFF.

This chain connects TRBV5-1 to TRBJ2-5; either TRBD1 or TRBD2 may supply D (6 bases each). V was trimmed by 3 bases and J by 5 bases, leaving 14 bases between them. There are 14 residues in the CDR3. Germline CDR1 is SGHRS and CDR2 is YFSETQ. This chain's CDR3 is CASSSGGGRETQYF. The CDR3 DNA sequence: TGCGCCAGCAGCTCCGGAGGGGGACGGGAGACCCAGTACTTC.

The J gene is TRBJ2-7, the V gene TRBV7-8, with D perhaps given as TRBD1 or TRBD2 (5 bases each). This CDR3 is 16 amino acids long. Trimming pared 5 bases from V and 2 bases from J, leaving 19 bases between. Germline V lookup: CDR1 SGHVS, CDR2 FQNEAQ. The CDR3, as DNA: TGTGCCAGCAGCCCCGCCGGGGACGGGGCAGCCTACGAGCAGTACTTC. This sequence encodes CASSPAGDGAAYEQYF. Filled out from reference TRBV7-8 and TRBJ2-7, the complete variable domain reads GAGVSQSPRYKVAKRGQDVALRCDPISGHVSLFWYQQALGQGPEFLTYFQNEAQLDKSGLPSDRFFAERPEGSVSTLKIQRTQQEDSAVYLCASSPAGDGAAYEQYFGPGTRLTVT.

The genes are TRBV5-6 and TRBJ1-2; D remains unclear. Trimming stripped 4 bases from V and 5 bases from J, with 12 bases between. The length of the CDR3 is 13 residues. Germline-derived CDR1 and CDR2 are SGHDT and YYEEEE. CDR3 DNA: TGTGCCAGCAGCCCCCGTCTGGGGTATGGCTACACCTTC. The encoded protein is CASSPRLGYGYTF.

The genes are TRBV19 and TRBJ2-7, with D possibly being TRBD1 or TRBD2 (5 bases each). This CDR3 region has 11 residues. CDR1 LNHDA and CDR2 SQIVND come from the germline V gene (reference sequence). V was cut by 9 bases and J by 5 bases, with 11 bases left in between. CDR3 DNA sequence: TGTGCCAGCAGAATGGGGGACGAGCAGTACTTC. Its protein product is CASRMGDEQYF.

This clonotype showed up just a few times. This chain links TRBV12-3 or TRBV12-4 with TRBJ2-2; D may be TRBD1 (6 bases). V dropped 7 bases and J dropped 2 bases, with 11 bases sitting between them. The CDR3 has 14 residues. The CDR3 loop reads CASTPGHNTGELFF. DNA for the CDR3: TGTGCCAGCACCCCGGGACACAACACCGGGGAGCTGTTTTTT.

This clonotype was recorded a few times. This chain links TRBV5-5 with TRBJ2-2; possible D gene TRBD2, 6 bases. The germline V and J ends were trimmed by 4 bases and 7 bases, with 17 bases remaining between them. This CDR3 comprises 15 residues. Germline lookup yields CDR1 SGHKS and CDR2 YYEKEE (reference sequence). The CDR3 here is CASSRRASDYGELFF. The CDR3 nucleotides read TGTGCCAGCAGCCGCAGGGCTAGCGATTACGGGGAGCTGTTTTTT.

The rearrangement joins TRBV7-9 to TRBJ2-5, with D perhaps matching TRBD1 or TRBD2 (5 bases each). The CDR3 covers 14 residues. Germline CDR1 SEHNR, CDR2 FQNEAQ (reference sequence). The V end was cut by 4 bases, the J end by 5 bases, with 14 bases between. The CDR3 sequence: CASSSTTEGETQYF. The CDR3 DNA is TGTGCCAGCAGCTCGACGACTGAGGGGGAGACCCAGTACTTC.

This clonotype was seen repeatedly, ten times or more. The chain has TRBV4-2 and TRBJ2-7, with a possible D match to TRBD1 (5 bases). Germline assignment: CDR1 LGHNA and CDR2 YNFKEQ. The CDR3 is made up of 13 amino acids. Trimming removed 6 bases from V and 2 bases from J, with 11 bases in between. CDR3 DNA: TGTGCCAGCAGAGACAGCCTAACCTACGAGCAGTACTTC. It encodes CASRDSLTYEQYF.

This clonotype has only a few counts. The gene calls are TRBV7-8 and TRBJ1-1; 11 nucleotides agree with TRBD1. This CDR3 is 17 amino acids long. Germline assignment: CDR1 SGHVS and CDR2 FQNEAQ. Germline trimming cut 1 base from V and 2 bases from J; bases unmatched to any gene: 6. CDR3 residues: CASSLGTGGAGNTEAFF. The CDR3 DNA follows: TGTGCCAGCAGCTTAGGGACAGGGGGCGCGGGAAACACTGAAGCTTTCTTT.

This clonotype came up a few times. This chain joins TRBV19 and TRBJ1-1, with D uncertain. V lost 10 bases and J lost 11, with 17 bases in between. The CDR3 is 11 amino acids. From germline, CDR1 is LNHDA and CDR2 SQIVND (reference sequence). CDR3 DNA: TGTGCCACCGCCGGGAGCGTACGCGCTTTCTTT. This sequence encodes CATAGSVRAFF.

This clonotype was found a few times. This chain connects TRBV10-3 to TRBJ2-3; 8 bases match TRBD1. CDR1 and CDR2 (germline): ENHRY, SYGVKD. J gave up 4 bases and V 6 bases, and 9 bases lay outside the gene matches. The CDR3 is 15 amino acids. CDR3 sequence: CAISPGQGASDTQYF. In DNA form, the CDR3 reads TGTGCCATCAGCCCCGGACAGGGAGCGTCAGATACGCAGTATTTT.

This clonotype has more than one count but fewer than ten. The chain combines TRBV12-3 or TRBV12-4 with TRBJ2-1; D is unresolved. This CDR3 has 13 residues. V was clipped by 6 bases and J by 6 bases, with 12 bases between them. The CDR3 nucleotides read TGTGCCAGCAGGGCCCCGGGCGGCAATGAGCAGTTCTTC. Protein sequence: CASRAPGGNEQFF.

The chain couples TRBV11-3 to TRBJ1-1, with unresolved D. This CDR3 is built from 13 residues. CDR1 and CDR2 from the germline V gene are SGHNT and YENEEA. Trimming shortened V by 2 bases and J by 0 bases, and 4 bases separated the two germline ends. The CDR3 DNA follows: TGTGCCAGCAGCTTACCGCTGAACACTGAAGCTTTCTTT. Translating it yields CASSLPLNTEAFF.

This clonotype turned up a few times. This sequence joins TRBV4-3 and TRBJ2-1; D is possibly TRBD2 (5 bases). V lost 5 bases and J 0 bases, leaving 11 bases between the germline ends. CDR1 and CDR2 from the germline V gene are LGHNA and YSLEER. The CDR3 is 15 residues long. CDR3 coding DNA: TGCGCCAGCAGCGAGGACTCGAGCTCCTACAATGAGCAGTTCTTC. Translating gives CASSEDSSSYNEQFF.

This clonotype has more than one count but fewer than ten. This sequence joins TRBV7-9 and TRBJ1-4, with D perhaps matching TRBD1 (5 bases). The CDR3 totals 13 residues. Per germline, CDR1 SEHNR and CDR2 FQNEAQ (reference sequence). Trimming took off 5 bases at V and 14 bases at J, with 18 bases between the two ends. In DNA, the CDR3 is TGTGCCAGCAGCGGGACCGGCAGGGTCGATCTGTTTTTT. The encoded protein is CASSGTGRVDLFF.

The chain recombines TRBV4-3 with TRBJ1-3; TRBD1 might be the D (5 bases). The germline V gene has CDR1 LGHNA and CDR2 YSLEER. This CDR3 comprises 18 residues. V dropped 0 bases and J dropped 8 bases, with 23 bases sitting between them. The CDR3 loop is CASSQDPGGRRLGDTIYF. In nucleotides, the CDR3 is TGCGCCAGCAGCCAAGATCCCGGGGGTAGGCGTTTGGGAGACACCATATATTTT.

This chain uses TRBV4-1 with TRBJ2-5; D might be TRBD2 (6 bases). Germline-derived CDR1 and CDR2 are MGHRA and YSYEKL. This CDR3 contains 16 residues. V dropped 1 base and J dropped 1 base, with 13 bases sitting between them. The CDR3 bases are TGCGCCAGCAGCCAAGTGGACGGGAGTCTCCAAGAGACCCAGTACTTC. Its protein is CASSQVDGSLQETQYF.

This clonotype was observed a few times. As DNA, the CDR3 is TGTGCCAGCAGCTTAGAGGATGGCTACGAGCAGTACTTC. Amino acid sequence: CASSLEDGYEQYF. The V gene is TRBV13, the J gene TRBJ2-7; D is unresolved. V was clipped by 1 base and J by 3 bases, with 7 bases between them. Per the germline V gene, CDR1 is PRHDT and CDR2 is FYEKMQ (reference sequence). This CDR3 contains 13 residues.

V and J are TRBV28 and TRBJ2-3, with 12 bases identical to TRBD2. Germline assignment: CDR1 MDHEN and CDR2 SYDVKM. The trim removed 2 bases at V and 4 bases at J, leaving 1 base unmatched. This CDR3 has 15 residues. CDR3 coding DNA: TGTGCCAGCAGTTTACTAGCGGGAGGGGCAGATACGCAGTATTTT. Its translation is CASSLLAGGADTQYF.

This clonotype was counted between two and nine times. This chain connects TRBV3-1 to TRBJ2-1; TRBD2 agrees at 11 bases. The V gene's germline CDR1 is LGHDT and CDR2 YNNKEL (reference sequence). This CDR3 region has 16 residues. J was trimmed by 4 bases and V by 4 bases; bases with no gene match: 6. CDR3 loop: CASSLPSGGQYNEQFF. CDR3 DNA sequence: TGTGCCAGCAGCCTTCCTAGCGGGGGGCAGTACAATGAGCAGTTCTTC.

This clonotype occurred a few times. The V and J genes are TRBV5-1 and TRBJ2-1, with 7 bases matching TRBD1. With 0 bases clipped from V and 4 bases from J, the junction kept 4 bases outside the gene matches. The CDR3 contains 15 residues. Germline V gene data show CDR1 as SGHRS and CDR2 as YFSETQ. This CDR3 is CASSLAGTAYNEQFF. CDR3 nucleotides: TGCGCCAGCAGCTTGGCTGGGACAGCTTACAATGAGCAGTTCTTC.

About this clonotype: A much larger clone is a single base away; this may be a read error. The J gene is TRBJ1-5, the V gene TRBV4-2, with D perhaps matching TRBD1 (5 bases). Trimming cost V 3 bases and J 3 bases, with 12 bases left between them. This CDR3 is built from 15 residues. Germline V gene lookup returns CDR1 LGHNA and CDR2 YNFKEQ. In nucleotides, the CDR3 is TGTGCCAGCAGCCACAATTGGGGGTCCAATCAGCCCCAGCATTTT. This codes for CASSHNWGSNQPQHF.

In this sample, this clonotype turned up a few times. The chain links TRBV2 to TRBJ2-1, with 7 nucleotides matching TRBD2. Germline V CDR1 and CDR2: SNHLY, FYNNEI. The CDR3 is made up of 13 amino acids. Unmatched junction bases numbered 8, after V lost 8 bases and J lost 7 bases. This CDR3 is CASSAGGWNEQFF. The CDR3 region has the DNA TGTGCCAGCTCAGCCGGGGGGTGGAATGAGCAGTTCTTC.

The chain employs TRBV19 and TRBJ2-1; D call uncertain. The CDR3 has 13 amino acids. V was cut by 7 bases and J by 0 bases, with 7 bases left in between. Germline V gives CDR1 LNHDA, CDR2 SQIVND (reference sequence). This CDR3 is CASMADSYNEQFF. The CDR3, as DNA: TGTGCCAGTATGGCGGACTCCTACAATGAGCAGTTCTTC.

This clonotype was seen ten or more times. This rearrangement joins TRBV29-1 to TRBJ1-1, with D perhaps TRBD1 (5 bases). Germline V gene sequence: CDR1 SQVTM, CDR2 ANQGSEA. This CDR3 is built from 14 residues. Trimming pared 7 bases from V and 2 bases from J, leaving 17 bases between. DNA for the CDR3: TGCAGCGCCCGAGGGGCCGCCGCTAACACTGAAGCTTTCTTT. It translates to CSARGAAANTEAFF.

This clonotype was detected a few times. The CDR3 DNA reads as TGCGCCAGCAGCCAAGACCCCGGGATTCCCTACGAGCAGTACTTC. Translation gives CASSQDPGIPYEQYF. The chain recombines TRBV4-1 with TRBJ2-7; a possible D gene is TRBD2 (5 bases). The CDR3 extends over 15 amino acids. Trimming removed 0 bases from V and 2 bases from J, with 11 bases in between. The germline V gene has CDR1 MGHRA and CDR2 YSYEKL.

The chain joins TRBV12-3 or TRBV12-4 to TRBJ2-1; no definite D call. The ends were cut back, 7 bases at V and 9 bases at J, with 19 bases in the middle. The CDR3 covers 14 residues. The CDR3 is CASTPGFSVAEQFF. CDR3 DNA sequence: TGTGCCAGCACGCCCGGTTTTTCAGTGGCTGAGCAGTTCTTC.

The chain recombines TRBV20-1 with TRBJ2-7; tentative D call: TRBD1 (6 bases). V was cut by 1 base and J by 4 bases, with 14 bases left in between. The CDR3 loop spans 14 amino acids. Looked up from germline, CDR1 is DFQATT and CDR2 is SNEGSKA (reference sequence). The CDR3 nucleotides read TGCAGTGCTAGAGGTCGGGACAACATATACGAGCAGTACTTC. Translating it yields CSARGRDNIYEQYF.

CDR3 nucleotides: TGCGCCAGCAGCTTAACCACATACAACACTGAGGAAAACACTGAAGCTTTCTTT. Protein product: CASSLTTYNTEENTEAFF. The chain has TRBV5-1 and TRBJ1-1; D uncertain. V lost 2 bases, J lost 2 bases, and 22 bases lay in between. The germline gives CDR1 SGHRS, CDR2 YFSETQ. This CDR3 has 18 amino acids.

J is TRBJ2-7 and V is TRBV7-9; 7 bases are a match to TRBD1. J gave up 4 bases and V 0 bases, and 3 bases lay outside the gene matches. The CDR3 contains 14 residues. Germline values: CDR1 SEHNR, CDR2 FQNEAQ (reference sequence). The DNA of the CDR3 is TGTGCCAGCAGCTTAGCGACAGGGAAGTACGAGCAGTACTTC. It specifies CASSLATGKYEQYF.